This passage covers 14 T cell receptor beta chains from one sample sequenced in a study of early T cells in non-severe SARS-CoV-2 infection. Using its own MiXCR run on the 5' RACE reads, TCRdb lists one record per CDR3 protein. The table has 45,000 to 60,000 distinct CDR3 sequences, over 9.5% seen once. The sequencing sample was made of whole blood. These receptors were collected from an adult who was a healthcare worker with PCR-confirmed SARS-CoV-2 infection or an uninfected control (not recorded which).

This clonotype was counted at least ten times. The chain uses TRBV18 and TRBJ2-5; 7 bases map to TRBD2. Trimming cost V 3 bases and J 5 bases; bases outside gene matches: 6. The CDR3 is made up of 14 amino acids. Germline CDR1 reads KGHSH; CDR2 reads LQKENI. The CDR3 DNA is TGTGCCAGCTCACCGGCGGGAGTGGGTGAGACCCAGTACTTC. Amino acid sequence: CASSPAGVGETQYF.

The CDR3 sequence: CSARAKRLGVSPLHF. As DNA, the CDR3 is TGCAGTGCTAGAGCAAAACGGTTAGGGGTTTCACCCCTCCACTTT. The V gene is TRBV20-1, the J gene TRBJ1-6; perhaps TRBD1 as D (5 bases). CDR3 length equals 15 residues. CDR1 DFQATT and CDR2 SNEGSKA come from the germline V gene (reference sequence). V lost 1 base, J lost 9 bases, and 16 bases lay in between.

This clonotype was picked up many times. The chain combines TRBV7-9 with TRBJ2-2, with a possible D match to TRBD2 (5 bases). This CDR3 spans 15 amino acids. V lost 2 bases and J lost 5, with 12 bases in between. The V gene's germline CDR1 is SEHNR and CDR2 FQNEAQ (reference sequence). This chain's CDR3 is CASSLRAGETGELFF. CDR3 bases: TGTGCCAGCAGCTTACGAGCCGGGGAAACCGGGGAGCTGTTTTTT. Based on the CDR3 plus reference TRBV7-9 and TRBJ2-2, the full variable domain is DTGVSQNPRHKITKRGQNVTFRCDPISEHNRLYWYRQTLGQGPEFLTYFQNEAQLEKSRLLSDRFSAERPKGSFSTLEIQRTEQGDSAMYLCASSLRAGETGELFFGEGSRLTVL.

In this sample, this clonotype turned up a few times. The V and J genes are TRBV29-1 and TRBJ2-3; D is perhaps TRBD1 or TRBD2 (5 bases each). CDR1 and CDR2 (germline): SQVTM, ANQGSEA. Trimming removed 3 bases at V and 2 bases at J, with 12 bases between. The CDR3 loop spans 14 amino acids. The CDR3 nucleotides are TGCAGCGTTGACAGGGACGGTCTCACAGATACGCAGTATTTT. Amino acid sequence: CSVDRDGLTDTQYF.

This clonotype was detected only a few times. The chain carries TRBV7-8 and TRBJ2-3; a possible D gene is TRBD1 (5 bases). The CDR3 sequence is 14 residues long. Germline V gene sequence: CDR1 SGHVS, CDR2 FQNEAQ. V shed 5 bases and J shed 3 bases, with 12 bases lying between them. In nucleotides, the CDR3 is TGTGCCAGCAGCGTCGATGCAGGGACAGATACGCAGTATTTT. It codes for CASSVDAGTDTQYF.

V is TRBV5-1 and J is TRBJ2-7; a possible D gene is TRBD2 (6 bases). Trimming removed 2 bases at V and 4 bases at J, with 16 bases between. The CDR3 contains 15 residues. CDR1 is SGHRS, CDR2 YFSETQ, per germline. The chain's CDR3 is CASSFSPGGAYEQYF. The CDR3 region has the DNA TGCGCCAGCAGCTTTTCTCCCGGGGGAGCATACGAGCAGTACTTC.

The chain links TRBV10-3 to TRBJ2-3, with D tentatively TRBD2 (5 bases). Looked up from germline, CDR1 is ENHRY and CDR2 is SYGVKD. The CDR3 is 13 residues long. V lost 1 base and J lost 9, with 11 bases in between. The CDR3: CAISELRAETQYF. Written as DNA, the CDR3 is TGTGCCATCAGTGAGTTAAGAGCGGAGACGCAGTATTTT.

This clonotype was recorded many times. V gene TRBV2 combines with J gene TRBJ1-5, with D perhaps matching TRBD1 (6 bases). V was shortened by 3 bases and J by 7 bases, with 19 bases between the two germline ends. From germline, CDR1 is SNHLY and CDR2 FYNNEI. CDR3 size: 16 residues. Here the CDR3 reads CASSDVSGGLHQPQHF. In nucleotides, the CDR3 is TGTGCCAGCAGTGACGTTAGCGGGGGCCTACACCAGCCCCAGCATTTT.

This clonotype was observed a few times. The chain couples TRBV5-4 to TRBJ2-1; 13 bases fit TRBD2. V lost 4 bases to trimming and J lost 6 bases; unmatched junction nucleotides: 4. Germline V gives CDR1 SGHNT, CDR2 YYREEE (reference sequence). The CDR3 spans 15 residues. CDR3 protein: CASSPTSGRANEQFF. DNA for the CDR3: TGTGCCAGCAGCCCTACTAGCGGGAGGGCCAATGAGCAGTTCTTC. Drawing the rest from reference TRBV5-4 and TRBJ2-1, the complete variable domain is ETGVTQSPTHLIKTRGQQVTLRCSSQSGHNTVSWYQQALGQGPQFIFQYYREEENGRGNFPPRFSGLQFPNYSSELNVNALELDDSALYLCASSPTSGRANEQFFGPGTRLTVL.

The chain carries TRBV7-4 and TRBJ1-2; possible D gene TRBD1, 5 bases. CDR1 and CDR2 (germline): SGHVT, SQSDAQ. Trimming removed 8 bases at V and 2 bases at J, with 9 bases between. The CDR3 consists of 12 residues. CDR3: CASPHRNYGYTF. The CDR3 DNA reads as TGTGCCAGCCCCCACAGGAACTATGGCTACACCTTC.

This clonotype was counted between two and nine times. The chain couples TRBV7-8 to TRBJ1-1; D gene unclear. The CDR3 has 13 residues. Germline values: CDR1 SGHVS, CDR2 FQNEAQ. Trimming stripped 1 base from V and 7 bases from J, with 10 bases between. The CDR3 nucleotides read TGTGCCAGCAGCTTAGATTCGTGGGATGAAGCTTTCTTT. Its protein product is CASSLDSWDEAFF.

This clonotype showed up many times. CDR3 amino acids: CASRTLRGISNYGYTF. In DNA form, the CDR3 reads TGTGCCAGCAGAACTCTAAGGGGAATCTCTAACTATGGCTACACCTTC. The rearrangement uses TRBV27 and TRBJ1-2, with D possibly being TRBD1 (5 bases). From germline, CDR1 is MNHEY and CDR2 SMNVEV (reference sequence). V lost 6 bases and J 0 bases, leaving 17 bases between the germline ends. The CDR3 has 16 residues.

The chain has TRBV3-1 and TRBJ2-1; D is undetermined. Trimming cost V 2 bases and J 0 bases, with 11 bases left between them. CDR3 length: 16 residues. Germline V gene data show CDR1 as LGHDT and CDR2 as YNNKEL (reference sequence). Here the CDR3 DNA reads TGTGCCAGCAGCCAACTCGGCACGAGCTCCTACAATGAGCAGTTCTTC. Its protein product is CASSQLGTSSYNEQFF.

This clonotype was observed a few times. V is TRBV5-1 and J is TRBJ2-7; 12 bases map to TRBD1. After removal of 4 bases from V and 5 bases from J, the junction contained 10 bases not matched to a gene. The CDR3 spans 16 residues. The germline V gene has CDR1 SGHRS and CDR2 YFSETQ. CDR3 sequence (DNA): TGCGCCAGCAGCATCGCCCCCGGGACAGGGGGCCACGAGCAGTACTTC. Translation gives CASSIAPGTGGHEQYF.